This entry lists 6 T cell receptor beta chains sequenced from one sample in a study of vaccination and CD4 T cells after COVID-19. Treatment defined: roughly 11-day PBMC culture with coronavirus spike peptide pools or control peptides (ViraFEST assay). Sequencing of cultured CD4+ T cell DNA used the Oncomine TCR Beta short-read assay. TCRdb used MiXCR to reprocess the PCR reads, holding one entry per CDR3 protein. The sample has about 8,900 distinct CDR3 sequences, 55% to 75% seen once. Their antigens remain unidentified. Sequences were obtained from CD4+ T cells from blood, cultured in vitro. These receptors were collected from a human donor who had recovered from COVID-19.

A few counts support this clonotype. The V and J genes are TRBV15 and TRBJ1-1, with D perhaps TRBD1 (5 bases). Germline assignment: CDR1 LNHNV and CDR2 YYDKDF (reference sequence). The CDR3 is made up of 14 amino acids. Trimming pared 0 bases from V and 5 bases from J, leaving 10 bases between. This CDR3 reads CATSRDVGGTEAFF. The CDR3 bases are TGTGCCACCAGCAGAGACGTGGGGGGTACTGAAGCTTTCTTT.

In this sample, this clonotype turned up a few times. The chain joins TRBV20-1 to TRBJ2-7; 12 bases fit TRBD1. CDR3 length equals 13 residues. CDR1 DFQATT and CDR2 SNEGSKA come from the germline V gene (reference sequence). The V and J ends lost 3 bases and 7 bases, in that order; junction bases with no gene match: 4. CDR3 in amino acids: CSARGQGAVEQYF. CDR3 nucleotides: TGCAGTGCTAGGGGACAGGGGGCAGTTGAGCAGTACTTC.

As DNA, the CDR3 is TGTGCCAGCAGCTTAACCAGCGGGAGGGCCACAGATACGCAGTATTTT. As protein: CASSLTSGRATDTQYF. The genes are TRBV7-9 and TRBJ2-3; 10 positions agree with TRBD2. V lost 2 bases to trimming and J lost 2 bases; unmatched junction nucleotides: 4. From germline, CDR1 is SEHNR and CDR2 FQNEAQ (reference sequence). The CDR3 extends over 16 amino acids.

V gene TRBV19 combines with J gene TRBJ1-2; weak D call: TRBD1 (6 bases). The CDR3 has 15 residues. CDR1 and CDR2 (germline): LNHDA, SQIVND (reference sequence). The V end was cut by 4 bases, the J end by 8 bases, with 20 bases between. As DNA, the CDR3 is TGTGCCAGTAGTACAGGGGACGGGACCTTCCGGGGCTACACCTTC. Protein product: CASSTGDGTFRGYTF.

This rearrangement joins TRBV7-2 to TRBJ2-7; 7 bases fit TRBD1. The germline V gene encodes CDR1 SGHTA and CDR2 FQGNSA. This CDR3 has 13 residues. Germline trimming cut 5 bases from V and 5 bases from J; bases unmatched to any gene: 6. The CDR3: CASSPQQGNEQYF. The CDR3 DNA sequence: TGTGCCAGCAGCCCTCAACAGGGGAACGAGCAGTACTTC.

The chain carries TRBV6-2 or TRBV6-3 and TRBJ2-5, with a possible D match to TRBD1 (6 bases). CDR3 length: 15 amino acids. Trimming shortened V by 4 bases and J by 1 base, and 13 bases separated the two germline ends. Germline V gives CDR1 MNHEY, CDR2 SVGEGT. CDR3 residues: CASSSQLQGQETQYF. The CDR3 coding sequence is TGTGCCAGCAGTTCCCAGCTACAGGGCCAAGAGACCCAGTACTTC.